The 25 T cell receptor beta chains in this list originate from one sample, sequenced in a study of OX40 agonist ivuxolimab in advanced cancers. Profiled with immunoSEQ multiplex PCR; TCRdb holds only in-frame clones, not every one. The sample includes about 110,000 clones, around 93% of them seen just once. Sequencing used CD4+ or CD8+ T cells sorted from blood, obtained in a trial of the OX40 agonist ivuxolimab. These receptors were collected from an adult with an advanced solid tumor such as melanoma, head and neck, liver or kidney cancer.

This clone was counted once. The chain joins TRBV28 to TRBJ2-1; D is unclear. Deletions cut 8 bases from V and 3 bases from J, with 11 bases between. The CDR3 loop spans 13 amino acids. Germline V lookup: CDR1 MDHEN, CDR2 SYDVKM. CDR3 DNA sequence: TGTGCCAGCTTCCTCAGCGACTACAATGAGCAGTTCTTC. Its protein is CASFLSDYNEQFF.

The V call is TRBV2, the J call TRBJ2-5; no clear D gene. The germline V gene has CDR1 SNHLY and CDR2 FYNNEI. V was shortened by 7 bases and J by 5 bases, with 8 bases between the two germline ends. The CDR3 consists of 11 residues. DNA of the CDR3: TGTGCCAGCACTCCATCGGAGACCCAGTACTTC. It encodes CASTPSETQYF.

V usage is TRBV5-6 and J usage is TRBJ2-5; D unclear. The CDR3 covers 16 residues. The germline V gene encodes CDR1 SGHDT and CDR2 YYEEEE. Deletions cut 4 bases from V and 5 bases from J, with 21 bases between. DNA for the CDR3: TGTGCCAGCAGCGGGGTCGGTTCGCCTCTGTTGGAGACCCAGTACTTC. It translates to CASSGVGSPLLETQYF.

V is TRBV7-9 and J is TRBJ2-3; perhaps TRBD1 as D (6 bases). The V gene's germline CDR1 is SEHNR and CDR2 FQNEAQ (reference sequence). V was pared by 0 bases and J by 2 bases, with 12 bases between. This CDR3 is 16 amino acids long. CDR3 nucleotide sequence: TGTGCCAGCAGCTTAGCGGAGCAGGGGTACACAGATACGCAGTATTTT. The encoded protein is CASSLAEQGYTDTQYF.

The chain couples TRBV6-1 to TRBJ2-7; D remains ambiguous. CDR1 and CDR2 (germline): MNHNS, SASEGT. V lost 1 base to trimming and J lost 6 bases, with 13 bases between them. The CDR3 loop spans 14 amino acids. CDR3 in DNA: TGTGCCAGCAGTGAAGAACGGATCCTCGGCGAGCAGTACTTC. Protein product: CASSEERILGEQYF.

The gene calls are TRBV5-1 and TRBJ2-1; TRBD1 might be the D (7 bases). Per germline, CDR1 SGHRS and CDR2 YFSETQ. CDR3 length: 15 residues. Trimming removed 8 bases from V and 2 bases from J, with 17 bases in between. This chain's CDR3 is CASQTQGEAYNEQFF. CDR3 DNA: TGCGCCAGTCAGACTCAGGGGGAGGCCTACAATGAGCAGTTCTTC.

The V and J genes are TRBV7-3 and TRBJ2-3; possibly TRBD2 for D (5 bases). Trimming pared 4 bases from V and 5 bases from J, leaving 10 bases between. Germline CDR1 reads SGHTA; CDR2 reads FQGTGA. There are 13 residues in the CDR3. CDR3 protein: CASSSSLEDTQYF. CDR3 coding DNA: TGTGCCAGCAGCTCCTCACTAGAAGATACGCAGTATTTT.

This sequence joins TRBV5-3 and TRBJ1-2, with unresolved D. TRBV5-3 is an ORF; its function is uncertain. The CDR3 loop spans 15 amino acids. V lost 4 bases, J lost 0 bases, and 13 bases lay in between. The CDR3 loop reads CARSLRHQTNYGYTF. Here the CDR3 DNA reads TGTGCCAGAAGCCTGCGACACCAAACTAACTATGGCTACACCTTC.

The chain uses TRBV9 and TRBJ2-1; 7 bases are a match to TRBD2. Losses at the gene ends were 4 bases for V and 5 bases for J; bases not matched to a gene: 15. This CDR3 spans 17 amino acids. Germline V gives CDR1 SGDLS, CDR2 YYNGEE. The CDR3 nucleotides are TGTGCCAGCAGCAAAACTAGCGACACGAAATATAACAATGAGCAGTTCTTC. Amino acids: CASSKTSDTKYNNEQFF.

The chain is built from TRBV18 and TRBJ2-7; 8 bases map to TRBD1. Germline lookup yields CDR1 KGHSH and CDR2 LQKENI. J lost 4 bases, V lost 6 bases, and 5 bases had no gene match. The CDR3 runs to 13 residues. CDR3: CASSPWTGYEQYF. The CDR3 nucleotides read TGTGCCAGCTCCCCTTGGACAGGGTACGAGCAGTACTTC.

The chain uses TRBV5-4 and TRBJ1-1; D is ambiguous. Trimming stripped 2 bases from V and 6 bases from J, with 8 bases between. Germline values: CDR1 SGHNT, CDR2 YYREEE (reference sequence). CDR3 length: 12 amino acids. The chain's CDR3 is CASSFVGSEAFF. The DNA for the CDR3 is TGTGCCAGCAGCTTTGTAGGGTCTGAAGCTTTCTTT.

The gene calls are TRBV6-5 and TRBJ2-7; 12 nucleotides line up with TRBD1. This CDR3 comprises 16 residues. V gave up 4 bases and J gave up 7 bases; unmatched junction bases: 11. Germline assignment: CDR1 MNHEY and CDR2 SVGAGI. In DNA, the CDR3 is TGTGCCAGCAGTTTCGCCTCGGGACAGGGGGCTAGTGAGCAGTACTTC. This encodes CASSFASGQGASEQYF.

The chain combines TRBV9 with TRBJ1-4; 7 bases are shared with TRBD1. Trimming removed 0 bases from V and 7 bases from J; junction bases left unmatched: 9. From germline, CDR1 is SGDLS and CDR2 YYNGEE. This CDR3 is built from 16 residues. The CDR3 nucleotides read TGTGCCAGCAGCGTAGAGGAACAGGGGTGGGGTGAAAAACTGTTTTTT. This gives the protein CASSVEEQGWGEKLFF.

This clone was found once. V gene TRBV4-2 combines with J gene TRBJ2-1; TRBD2 might be the D (5 bases). Germline V gives CDR1 LGHNA, CDR2 YNFKEQ. The V gene lost 1 base and the J gene lost 6 bases, with 16 bases spanning the gap. This CDR3 is 16 amino acids long. The CDR3 coding sequence is TGTGCCAGCAGCCAAGCCCCGAGGGATTTCGCCAATGAGCAGTTCTTC. Its protein product is CASSQAPRDFANEQFF.

This chain uses TRBV5-1 with TRBJ2-7, with D hard to call. CDR1 is SGHRS and CDR2 is YFSETQ in the germline V gene. The CDR3 is 12 residues long. The germline V and J ends were trimmed by 4 bases and 9 bases, with 14 bases remaining between them. The CDR3 protein is CASSEISDRQYF. In DNA form, the CDR3 reads TGCGCCAGCAGCGAGATATCAGACCGGCAGTACTTC.

The chain carries TRBV27 and TRBJ2-1; D call uncertain. The ends were cut back, 5 bases at V and 5 bases at J, with 13 bases in the middle. This CDR3 comprises 14 residues. Per the germline V gene, CDR1 is MNHEY and CDR2 is SMNVEV (reference sequence). The CDR3 region is CASSPDPGNNEQFF. CDR3 bases: TGTGCCAGCAGTCCCGACCCGGGTAACAATGAGCAGTTCTTC.

This clone appeared once. The V call is TRBV7-2, the J call TRBJ2-3; D is perhaps TRBD1 (5 bases). With 1 base removed from V and 4 bases from J, the gap between germline ends came to 9 bases. Germline CDR1 and CDR2: SGHTA and FQGNSA. The CDR3 has 14 residues. This CDR3 reads CASSLGQGADTQYF. The CDR3 DNA reads TGTGCCAGCAGCTTAGGGCAGGGCGCAGATACGCAGTATTTT. Complete variable domain (other parts from reference TRBV7-2 and TRBJ2-3): GAGVSQSPSNKVTEKGKDVELRCDPISGHTALYWYRQSLGQGLEFLIYFQGNSAPDKSGLPSDRFSAERTGGSVSTLTIQRTQQEDSAVYLCASSLGQGADTQYFGPGTRLTVL.

The genes are TRBV7-2 and TRBJ1-5; TRBD1 agrees at 8 bases. V trimming: 5 bases; J trimming: 7 bases; junction bases outside the gene matches: 7. CDR1 and CDR2 from the germline V gene are SGHTA and FQGNSA. CDR3 length: 14 amino acids. This chain's CDR3 is CASSLQGVGQPQHF. The CDR3 DNA follows: TGTGCCAGCAGCCTACAGGGGGTCGGCCAGCCCCAGCATTTT.

J is TRBJ2-3 and V is TRBV6-1; 8 bases map to TRBD1. Germline V gene lookup returns CDR1 MNHNS and CDR2 SASEGT. This CDR3 has 16 amino acids. J gave up 2 bases and V 4 bases, and 8 bases lay outside the gene matches. DNA of the CDR3: TGTGCCAGCAGTGGATACGGACAGGGCGACACAGATACGCAGTATTTT. Amino acids: CASSGYGQGDTDTQYF.

V usage is TRBV9 and J usage is TRBJ1-2; possible D gene TRBD1, 6 bases. This CDR3 contains 15 residues. The germline CDR1 and CDR2 sequences are SGDLS and YYNGEE. Trimming took off 0 bases at V and 6 bases at J, with 15 bases between the two ends. DNA of the CDR3: TGTGCCAGCAGCGTAGATGGGACACTGGCCCATGGCTACACCTTC. Its protein product is CASSVDGTLAHGYTF. Together with reference TRBV9 and TRBJ1-2, the CDR3 gives the full variable domain: DSGVTQTPKHLITATGQRVTLRCSPRSGDLSVYWYQQSLDQGLQFLIQYYNGEERAKGNILERFSAQQFPDLHSELNLSSLELGDSALYFCASSVDGTLAHGYTFGSGTRLTVV.

V and J are TRBV5-1 and TRBJ1-3, with D uncertain. Germline CDR1 SGHRS, CDR2 YFSETQ. V was pared by 2 bases and J by 4 bases, with 13 bases between. The CDR3 extends over 15 amino acids. CDR3 DNA sequence: TGCGCCAGCAGCTTAGGGTCAACAAAAGGAAACACCATATATTTT. Residues: CASSLGSTKGNTIYF.

The rearrangement joins TRBV7-6 to TRBJ2-1; TRBD2 agrees at 9 bases. Germline CDR1 reads SGHVS; CDR2 reads FNYEAQ. The CDR3 totals 16 residues. V gave up 1 base and J gave up 4 bases; unmatched junction bases: 5. In DNA, the CDR3 is TGTGCCAGCAGCTTAGATTCGGCGGGAGGGTACAATGAGCAGTTCTTC. Translation gives CASSLDSAGGYNEQFF.

The chain has TRBV6-1 and TRBJ1-2, with a weak D call TRBD1 (6 bases). Per germline, CDR1 MNHNS and CDR2 SASEGT. The CDR3 length is 13 residues. Trimming left V 4 bases short and J 1 base short, with 7 bases between. DNA of the CDR3: TGTGCCAGCAGTGCGGACAGTAACTATGGCTACACCTTC. Amino acids: CASSADSNYGYTF.

This clone was recorded once. The chain employs TRBV6-1 and TRBJ1-4, with D possibly being TRBD1 (5 bases). Germline CDR1 is MNHNS and CDR2 is SASEGT. This CDR3 spans 16 amino acids. Trimming took off 4 bases at V and 0 bases at J, with 12 bases between the two ends. The CDR3 bases are TGTGCCAGCAGTGGAAAGGGACGGTCAACTAATGAAAAACTGTTTTTT. Translated: CASSGKGRSTNEKLFF.

The V and J genes are TRBV10-1 and TRBJ1-4; D is perhaps TRBD1 (6 bases). CDR1 and CDR2 from the germline V gene are WNHNN and SYGVQD (reference sequence). The ends were cut back, 6 bases at V and 8 bases at J, with 16 bases in the middle. The CDR3 has 14 residues. In DNA, the CDR3 is TGCGCCAGCAGGGACAGCTTGGGAGTCGAAAAACTGTTTTTT. It yields the protein CASRDSLGVEKLFF.